These 5 T cell receptor beta chains were all obtained from the same sample, sequenced in a study of control samples from healthy donors and cancer patients. The data were produced by immunoSEQ multiplex PCR, yet TCRdb's version contains in-frame clones alone and is incomplete. There are around 250,000 clones in the sample; roughly 80% occur only once, and 10% to 15% lies in the top ten. Sequenced: PBMCs. The receptor source for this set is a woman aged 60-75 years with lung cancer.

This rearrangement joins TRBV3-1 (or the pseudogene TRBV3-2) to TRBJ2-1; 7 bases map to TRBD2. CDR3 length: 16 residues. Looked up from germline, CDR1 is LGHDT and CDR2 is YNNKEL (reference sequence). J lost 5 bases, V lost 4 bases, and 11 bases had no gene match. CDR3 DNA: TGTGCCAGCAGCCCGGGGGGATTTAAGCATGACAATGAGCAGTTCTTC. Translating gives CASSPGGFKHDNEQFF.

The gene calls are TRBV7-2 and TRBJ1-2, with D maybe TRBD1 (5 bases). V was clipped by 1 base and J by 0 bases, with 9 bases between them. The CDR3 covers 15 residues. CDR1 and CDR2 from the germline V gene are SGHTA and FQGNSA. This CDR3 is CASSLGVGANYGYTF. As DNA, the CDR3 is TGTGCCAGCAGCTTAGGGGTAGGGGCTAACTATGGCTACACCTTC.

The chain links TRBV14 to TRBJ2-3; TRBD1 might be the D (5 bases). This CDR3 contains 15 residues. Deletions cut 3 bases from V and 3 bases from J, with 13 bases between. Germline V gene data show CDR1 as SGHDN and CDR2 as FVKESK. The CDR3 spells CASSQSTGFTDTQYF. CDR3 sequence (DNA): TGTGCCAGCAGCCAGTCCACAGGATTTACAGATACGCAGTATTTT.

This chain joins TRBV23-1 and TRBJ2-7; D tentatively fits TRBD1 or TRBD2 (5 bases each). TRBV23-1 belongs to the ORF category, with a function that is uncertain. The CDR3 extends over 13 amino acids. Trimming took 0 bases from V and 8 from J, leaving 11 bases between them. The CDR3 nucleotides read TGCGCCAGCAGTCAATCTGTCCCGGGACAGCAGTACTTC. Translating gives CASSQSVPGQQYF.

V gene TRBV19 combines with J gene TRBJ1-2; D gene ambiguous. Trimming left V 0 bases short and J 3 bases short, with 8 bases between. The CDR3 consists of 14 residues. From germline, CDR1 is LNHDA and CDR2 SQIVND (reference sequence). In nucleotides, the CDR3 is TGTGCCAGTAGTATAGAGGGTTGGCACTATGGCTACACCTTC. This translates into CASSIEGWHYGYTF.